The 21 T cell receptor beta chains presented below share a single source sample, sequenced in a study of CD8+CD57+ T cells in acquired aplastic anemia. The template for TCR beta VDJ and CDR3 sequence profiling was genomic DNA. One entry per CDR3 protein results from TCRdb running MiXCR on the reads. The sample includes 80,000 or so distinct CDR3 sequences, more than 40% of them seen just once. Sequenced sample: sorted CD4+, CD8+, or CD8+CD57+ T cells (not recorded which) from PBMCs. These receptor sequences come from a human donor in good health, serving as a control.

This sequence joins TRBV20-1 and TRBJ2-7; D not resolved. This CDR3 comprises 11 residues. The V gene lost 2 bases and the J gene lost 3 bases, with 5 bases spanning the gap. Germline CDR1 reads DFQATT; CDR2 reads SNEGSKA (reference sequence). CDR3 residues: CSARQNYEQYF. The DNA of the CDR3 is TGCAGTGCTAGACAAAACTACGAGCAGTACTTC.

V usage is TRBV29-1 and J usage is TRBJ2-4; either TRBD1 or TRBD2 may supply D (5 bases each). Deletions cut 5 bases from V and 8 bases from J, with 10 bases between. Germline values: CDR1 SQVTM, CDR2 ANQGSEA. The CDR3 runs 11 residues. This CDR3 reads CSVLGGDIQYF. The CDR3 DNA sequence: TGCAGCGTTCTTGGGGGTGACATTCAGTACTTC.

The gene calls are TRBV6-5 and TRBJ2-2, with a weak D call TRBD2 (6 bases). Germline V gene lookup returns CDR1 MNHEY and CDR2 SVGAGI. This CDR3 has 15 amino acids. V was clipped by 0 bases and J by 4 bases, with 9 bases between them. This CDR3 is CASSYSGGITGELFF. Written as DNA, the CDR3 is TGTGCCAGCAGTTACTCGGGCGGGATCACCGGGGAGCTGTTTTTT.

At least ten counts were recorded for this clonotype. The rearrangement links TRBV5-1 to TRBJ2-7, with 16 bases lining up with TRBD2. The V segment lost 4 bases and the J segment 6 bases; nucleotides outside the gene matches: 10. The CDR3 covers 17 residues. Germline CDR1 SGHRS, CDR2 YFSETQ. The CDR3 bases are TGCGCCAGCAGCCCAGGGACTAGCGGGAGGGCCCCCATCGAGCAGTACTTC. Its protein is CASSPGTSGRAPIEQYF.

This clonotype has only a few counts. The chain uses TRBV28 and TRBJ1-3; no definite D call. V was cut by 2 bases and J by 2 bases, with 7 bases left in between. The CDR3 covers 14 residues. The germline CDR1 and CDR2 sequences are MDHEN and SYDVKM. The CDR3 DNA reads TGTGCCAGCAGTTTACCAGATGCTGGAAACACCATATATTTT. The encoded protein is CASSLPDAGNTIYF.

This rearrangement joins TRBV6-1 to TRBJ2-3; D is ambiguous. CDR3 length equals 15 residues. Per germline, CDR1 MNHNS and CDR2 SASEGT. Trimming shortened V by 3 bases and J by 2 bases, and 12 bases separated the two germline ends. CDR3 sequence: CASSEETFHTDTQYF. The CDR3 nucleotides are TGTGCCAGCAGTGAGGAGACATTTCACACAGATACGCAGTATTTT.

The chain recombines TRBV6-1 with TRBJ1-3, with a possible D match to TRBD1 (5 bases). V dropped 6 bases and J dropped 0 bases, with 12 bases sitting between them. This CDR3 contains 15 residues. Germline lookup yields CDR1 MNHNS and CDR2 SASEGT. DNA of the CDR3: TGTGCCAGCAGGGACACACCGGACTCTGGAAACACCATATATTTT. Translated: CASRDTPDSGNTIYF.

This clonotype was found many times. This chain joins TRBV12-3 or TRBV12-4 and TRBJ1-5; D is undetermined. This CDR3 contains 12 residues. V shed 3 bases and J shed 7 bases, with 7 bases lying between them. In DNA form, the CDR3 reads TGTGCCAGCAGTTTTGTGGCGCAGCCCCAGCATTTT. Encoded protein: CASSFVAQPQHF.

The chain is built from TRBV11-1 and TRBJ1-3; D gene unclear. V was cut by 2 bases and J by 2 bases, with 7 bases left in between. The CDR3 length is 14 residues. Germline V gives CDR1 SGHAT, CDR2 FQDESV (reference sequence). CDR3 coding DNA: TGTGCCAGCAGCTTACGCGGTACTGGAAACACCATATATTTT. Amino acids: CASSLRGTGNTIYF. Complete variable domain (other parts from reference TRBV11-1 and TRBJ1-3): EAEVAQSPRYKITEKSQAVAFWCDPISGHATLYWYRQILGQGPELLVQFQDESVVDDSQLPKDRFSAERLKGVDSTLKIQPAELGDSAMYLCASSLRGTGNTIYFGEGSWLTVV.

This clonotype occurred many times. The V and J genes are TRBV7-9 and TRBJ2-1, with 8 bases fitting TRBD2. CDR3 length: 15 amino acids. V dropped 5 bases and J dropped 6; count of bases not matched to a gene: 9. CDR1 and CDR2 (germline): SEHNR, FQNEAQ (reference sequence). CDR3 in DNA: TGTGCCAGCAGCCTCGGGCTAGCGGGTACCAATGAGCAGTTCTTC. Amino acid sequence: CASSLGLAGTNEQFF. The full variable domain, with the rest looked up from reference TRBV7-9 and TRBJ2-1, is DTGVSQNPRHKITKRGQNVTFRCDPISEHNRLYWYRQTLGQGPEFLTYFQNEAQLEKSRLLSDRFSAERPKGSFSTLEIQRTEQGDSAMYLCASSLGLAGTNEQFFGPGTRLTVL.

Ten or more counts support this clonotype. The V call is TRBV24-1, the J call TRBJ2-3, with 7 nucleotides matching TRBD1. V was pared by 6 bases and J by 6 bases, with 8 bases of the junction left unmatched. Germline V gene sequence: CDR1 KGHDR, CDR2 SFDVKD. This CDR3 contains 14 residues. CDR3: CATSTPDRTDTQYF. DNA of the CDR3: TGTGCCACCAGTACGCCGGACAGGACCGATACGCAGTATTTT.

This chain links TRBV20-1 with TRBJ2-1; TRBD2 matches at 11 bases. From germline, CDR1 is DFQATT and CDR2 SNEGSKA (reference sequence). This CDR3 has 19 residues. Trimming took 5 bases from V and 8 from J; bases not matched to a gene: 23. The CDR3 DNA follows: TGCAGTGCTTTTGACAGGGTCTCCGGGACTAGCGGTCCCCTGGATGAGCAGTTCTTC. Its translation is CSAFDRVSGTSGPLDEQFF.

This clonotype was counted ten times or more. The chain is built from TRBV29-1 and TRBJ1-1; 7 bases align to TRBD1. The CDR3 extends over 12 amino acids. Trimming cost V 4 bases and J 4 bases; bases outside gene matches: 3. Germline loops: CDR1 SQVTM, CDR2 ANQGSEA. In DNA, the CDR3 is TGCAGCGTTGTCGGGACAGCCACTGAAGCTTTCTTT. This translates into CSVVGTATEAFF.

This clonotype has a count of ten or more. The chain employs TRBV20-1 and TRBJ2-7; D remains ambiguous. V was pared by 0 bases and J by 6 bases, with 6 bases between. Germline V CDR1 and CDR2: DFQATT, SNEGSKA (reference sequence). The CDR3 is 11 amino acids. The CDR3 loop reads CSAREYSEQYF. Written as DNA, the CDR3 is TGCAGTGCTAGAGAGTATTCCGAGCAGTACTTC.

The CDR3 DNA reads as TGTGCCAGCAGTTACTCGAGCTCTGGGGCCAACGTCCTGACTTTC. This translates into CASSYSSSGANVLTF. This chain links TRBV6-5 with TRBJ2-6; D unresolved. Trimming shortened V by 0 bases and J by 0 bases, and 3 bases separated the two germline ends. The germline V gene encodes CDR1 MNHEY and CDR2 SVGAGI. CDR3 length equals 15 residues.

The chain combines TRBV20-1 with TRBJ2-5, with a weak D call TRBD1 (6 bases). The V gene's germline CDR1 is DFQATT and CDR2 SNEGSKA (reference sequence). The length of the CDR3 is 12 residues. Trimming took 7 bases from V and 4 from J, leaving 13 bases between them. This CDR3 reads CSVRGGRETQYF. In DNA form, the CDR3 reads TGCAGTGTTCGAGGGGGTCGAGAGACCCAGTACTTC.

The chain combines TRBV10-1 with TRBJ2-3; TRBD1 or TRBD2 may be the D gene (5 bases each). V lost 2 bases and J lost 1, with 10 bases in between. There are 15 residues in the CDR3. The germline gives CDR1 WNHNN, CDR2 SYGVQD (reference sequence). The CDR3 region has the DNA TGCGCCAGCAGTGAGCAACAGGAGGGCACAGATACGCAGTATTTT. Its protein is CASSEQQEGTDTQYF.

The table lists this clonotype with a few counts. The chain has TRBV6-1 and TRBJ2-7; 13 positions agree with TRBD2. The germline V gene has CDR1 MNHNS and CDR2 SASEGT. There are 16 residues in the CDR3. Unmatched junction bases numbered 10, after V lost 5 bases and J lost 6 bases. For the CDR3, the DNA is TGTGCCAGCAGTCCATTAACTAGCGGGGGGGCCGGCGAGCAGTACTTC. It specifies CASSPLTSGGAGEQYF.

This chain links TRBV29-1 with TRBJ1-6; 8 bases map to TRBD1. CDR3 length: 14 amino acids. V lost 7 bases to trimming and J lost 10 bases; unmatched junction nucleotides: 12. Per germline, CDR1 SQVTM and CDR2 ANQGSEA. In DNA form, the CDR3 reads TGCAGCGCACACTCGTCAGGGGGCAACTCACCCCTCCACTTT. Translated, it gives CSAHSSGGNSPLHF. Looking up the rest from reference TRBV29-1 and TRBJ1-6 gives the full variable domain: SAVISQKPSRDICQRGTSLTIQCQVDSQVTMMFWYRQQPGQSLTLIATANQGSEATYESGFVIDKFPISRPNLTFSTLTVSNMSPEDSSIYLCSAHSSGGNSPLHFGNGTRLTVT.

This rearrangement joins TRBV7-2 to TRBJ2-1, with D hard to call. Germline V CDR1 and CDR2: SGHTA, FQGNSA. Deletions cut 2 bases from V and 5 bases from J, with 7 bases between. The CDR3 runs to 13 residues. CDR3 DNA sequence: TGTGCCAGCAGCTTATGCGGAAACAATGAGCAGTTCTTC. Translating it yields CASSLCGNNEQFF.

In its sample, this clonotype was seen many times. The genes are TRBV5-1 and TRBJ1-2; D remains unclear. Germline values: CDR1 SGHRS, CDR2 YFSETQ. The length of the CDR3 is 12 residues. V was cut by 0 bases and J by 6 bases, with 6 bases left in between. The CDR3 region is CASSLDLDGYTF. CDR3 coding DNA: TGCGCCAGCAGCTTGGATCTGGATGGCTACACCTTC.